The following is a T cell receptor beta chain sequence with its context. Its target is not known. V lost 4 bases, J lost 0 bases, and 13 bases lay in between. The CDR3 length is 15 residues. Germline CDR1 is MNHNS and CDR2 is SASEGT. These data belong to a study of T-cell reconstitution after alpha-beta-depleted transplantation in children. Study results and caveats: As was reported, about two months after transplant, alpha-beta T cells came from several hundred expanded graft clones. There were some patients whose high TCRbeta diversity at day 60 came from surviving recipient T cells and thymic progenitors. At the one-year point after transplant, T-cell counts and TCRbeta diversity were found to come mostly from T cells that had been newly produced.

Unique molecular identifiers were built into the TCRbeta library. Via MiXCR, TCRdb re-called the PCR reads, giving one row per CDR3 protein. The sample carries fewer than 1 million distinct CDR3 sequences, 16% recorded once. This sequence originates from a male patient between 10 and 17 years old who had a stem cell transplant for acute lymphoblastic leukemia, so the T cells may come from the graft donor. V gene TRBV6-1 combines with J gene TRBJ2-7; a possible D gene is TRBD2 (5 bases). The sample here was PBMCs, mostly from graft donor cells, taken 360 days after TCRalphabeta/CD19-depleted stem cell transplant. CDR3 loop: CASSVQRKSSYEQYF. The CDR3 DNA reads TGTGCCAGCAGTGTCCAGCGGAAGAGCTCCTACGAGCAGTACTTC.